Sequencing of this TCR beta chain was carried out in a study of blood T cell repertoires in COVID-19. Overall study: Material from acute and convalescent COVID-19 was sourced from the United States, Italy and Spain.

V was trimmed by 7 bases and J by 11 bases, leaving 15 bases between them. Germline assignment: CDR1 LGHNT and CDR2 FRNRAP. The CDR3 consists of 12 residues. While infection was still active, Seattle patients were enrolled and then followed longitudinally. In the original processing: Reference gene primers were amplified, and this amplification served to estimate nucleated cell counts. Data came from immunoSEQ multiplex PCR; TCRdb stores just in-frame clones and leaves some out. That table furnishes V, J and clone size, whereas the DNA furnished D and trimming. The sample has about 260,000 clones; 75% to 95% are singletons.

The sequence was obtained from a young adult with COVID-19, enrolled during active disease. V is TRBV12-5 and J is TRBJ1-5; no clear D gene. Sequences were obtained from peripheral blood. The CDR3 loop reads CASASELGAQHF. The CDR3 DNA sequence: TGTGCTAGTGCGAGTGAGCTGGGAGCCCAGCATTTT.